The 29 T cell receptor beta chains below all came from one sample that was sequenced in a study of post-analysis software for immune sequencing data. Study findings and constraints: TRBV5-6, TRBV5-1 and TRBV20-1 were among several TRBV segments more frequent in patients than controls.

These TCRs' antigens remain unknown. TCR beta cDNA libraries included unique molecular identifiers. MiXCR, applied by TCRdb to the PCR reads, yields one record per CDR3 protein. Here the sample spans some 450,000 distinct CDR3 sequences, over 35% being singletons. Sequencing used blood. All receptors come from a girl between 5 and 17 years old with multiple sclerosis.

In DNA form, the CDR3 reads TGTGCCAGCAGCCCCGAACCCTCCAGGTGGGAGACCCAGTACTTC. Protein product: CASSPEPSRWETQYF. The chain uses TRBV7-6 and TRBJ2-5; D gene ambiguous. Trimming left V 5 bases short and J 5 bases short, with 18 bases between. This CDR3 has 15 amino acids. Germline CDR1 is SGHVS and CDR2 is FNYEAQ.

The chain joins TRBV7-3 to TRBJ2-1, with D uncertain. The CDR3 extends over 16 amino acids. Trimming took 5 bases from V and 2 from J, leaving 16 bases between them. The germline CDR1 and CDR2 sequences are SGHTA and FQGTGA. The CDR3 here is CASSPLGGPTYNEQFF. The CDR3 DNA sequence: TGTGCCAGCAGCCCTCTAGGCGGACCTACCTACAATGAGCAGTTCTTC.

The chain recombines TRBV7-2 with TRBJ2-7; D gene uncertain. V lost 1 base and J 3 bases, leaving 10 bases between the germline ends. The CDR3 runs 14 residues. Germline lookup yields CDR1 SGHTA and CDR2 FQGNSA. Here the CDR3 DNA reads TGTGCCAGCAGCTTAGGCCCCCGGAGCTACGAGCAGTACTTC. Encoded protein: CASSLGPRSYEQYF.

The chain links TRBV29-1 to TRBJ1-2; 7 nucleotides match TRBD1. Germline trimming cut 4 bases from V and 4 bases from J; bases unmatched to any gene: 12. Germline V gives CDR1 SQVTM, CDR2 ANQGSEA. This CDR3 region has 15 residues. The CDR3 here is CSVGDSRLSSYGYTF. In DNA, the CDR3 is TGCAGCGTTGGGGACAGCCGGCTAAGCTCCTATGGCTACACCTTC.

The V gene is TRBV12-5, the J gene TRBJ1-2; TRBD1 matches 8 bases. Germline loops: CDR1 LGHNT, CDR2 FRNRAP. CDR3 length: 15 residues. The ends lost 1 base at V and 5 bases at J; junction bases unmatched: 6. DNA of the CDR3: TGTGCTAGTGGTTTGGCAGCCGGGACAGGTTATGGCTACACCTTC. Translation gives CASGLAAGTGYGYTF.

The V and J genes are TRBV20-1 and TRBJ2-1; D is unclear. This CDR3 has 13 amino acids. Germline CDR1 and CDR2: DFQATT and SNEGSKA (reference sequence). V lost 5 bases to trimming and J lost 0 bases, with 8 bases between them. The CDR3 spells CSAWRPSYNEQFF. The CDR3 DNA is TGCAGTGCTTGGAGACCCTCCTACAATGAGCAGTTCTTC.

This clonotype has only a few counts. This chain uses TRBV11-2 with TRBJ2-5; 8 bases are shared with TRBD2. V lost 3 bases, J lost 5 bases, and 8 bases stayed unmatched. The CDR3 loop spans 15 amino acids. Per the germline V gene, CDR1 is SGHAT and CDR2 is FQNNGV. For the CDR3, the DNA is TGTGCCAGCAGCTTGGGACTAGTTGCGGAGGAGACCCAGTACTTC. Protein product: CASSLGLVAEETQYF.

The V and J genes are TRBV20-1 and TRBJ1-1; unclear D gene. The V and J ends lost 1 base and 1 base respectively, with 10 bases between them. The CDR3 runs to 14 residues. The germline V gene has CDR1 DFQATT and CDR2 SNEGSKA (reference sequence). The CDR3 sequence is CSARGWPTNTEAFF. The DNA for the CDR3 is TGCAGTGCTAGAGGTTGGCCCACGAACACTGAAGCTTTCTTT.

For the CDR3, the DNA is TGCAGTGCTAGAGCCCCCTCGGAGACCCAGTACTTC. Its protein is CSARAPSETQYF. The rearrangement uses TRBV20-1 and TRBJ2-5; D unclear. Trimming took off 1 base at V and 5 bases at J, with 8 bases between the two ends. This CDR3 is built from 12 residues. The germline gives CDR1 DFQATT, CDR2 SNEGSKA (reference sequence).

The chain has TRBV6-2 or TRBV6-3 and TRBJ2-7; the D call may be TRBD1 or TRBD2 (5 bases each). The CDR3 is made up of 13 amino acids. V was pared by 6 bases and J by 5 bases, with 14 bases between. Germline CDR1 is MNHEY and CDR2 is SVGEGT. This chain's CDR3 is CASSMMGVNEQYF. The DNA for the CDR3 is TGTGCCAGCAGCATGATGGGGGTCAACGAGCAGTACTTC.

This clonotype was observed a single time. This may come from a read error, since a much larger clone is one base off. The chain joins TRBV4-1 to TRBJ2-3; D is unresolved. Germline V gene sequence: CDR1 MGHRA, CDR2 YSYEKL. This CDR3 comprises 13 residues. The CDR3 here is CVSLPENTDTQYF. The CDR3 region has the DNA TGCGTCAGCCTCCCAGAAAACACAGATACGCAGTATTTT.

Comments on this clonotype: Possible read error: a much larger clone is one base away. This rearrangement joins TRBV12-3 or TRBV12-4 to TRBJ2-1; 8 nucleotides align to TRBD1. The trim removed 7 bases at V and 10 bases at J, leaving 18 bases unmatched. The CDR3 spans 16 residues. The CDR3 loop is CASIGQGAGDSYEQFF. Here the CDR3 DNA reads TGTGCCAGCATTGGACAGGGCGCTGGGGACTCCTACGAGCAGTTCTTC.

J is TRBJ2-1 and V is TRBV12-3 or TRBV12-4; 7 bases agree with TRBD1. This CDR3 has 13 amino acids. V gave up 6 bases and J gave up 12 bases; unmatched junction bases: 11. The CDR3: CASSQGQPRRQFF. CDR3 nucleotides: TGTGCCAGCAGCCAGGGACAGCCTCGTCGGCAGTTCTTC.

At least ten counts were recorded for this clonotype. This chain joins TRBV6-4 and TRBJ2-3; 10 positions agree with TRBD1. The V and J ends lost 4 bases and 5 bases, in that order; junction bases with no gene match: 6. This CDR3 region has 15 residues. Germline V gives CDR1 MRHNA, CDR2 SNTAGT. As DNA, the CDR3 is TGTGCCAGCAGTGCCGGGACAGGGGAAGGAGATACGCAGTATTTT. Its protein is CASSAGTGEGDTQYF.

The gene calls are TRBV5-1 and TRBJ1-4; no firm D call. The germline V gene has CDR1 SGHRS and CDR2 YFSETQ. The CDR3 is 14 amino acids. V was shortened by 4 bases and J by 0 bases, with 7 bases between the two germline ends. CDR3 coding DNA: TGCGCCAGCAGCGGGCTTGCAACTAATGAAAAACTGTTTTTT. It specifies CASSGLATNEKLFF.

With regard to this clonotype: Mismatch with germline at one junction end may stem from a read error. The chain recombines TRBV20-1 with TRBJ2-1, with 9 bases fitting TRBD2. Germline V gives CDR1 DFQATT, CDR2 SNEGSKA (reference sequence). This CDR3 comprises 14 residues. The CDR3 here is CSPKAGGTYDEQFF. CDR3 coding DNA: TGCAGTCCTAAAGCGGGAGGTACCTACGATGAGCAGTTCTTC.

In this sample, this clonotype turned up a few times. The chain has TRBV29-1 and TRBJ2-1, with 8 positions matching TRBD1. The CDR3 spans 15 residues. V was clipped by 4 bases and J by 0 bases; unmatched bases: 5. Germline assignment: CDR1 SQVTM and CDR2 ANQGSEA. The CDR3 DNA follows: TGCAGCGTTGTCACAGGGGGGAGCTCCTACAATGAGCAGTTCTTC. Amino acids: CSVVTGGSSYNEQFF.

This clonotype turned up a few times. The chain joins TRBV29-1 to TRBJ1-2; TRBD1 matches at 7 bases. CDR1 and CDR2 (germline): SQVTM, ANQGSEA. Unmatched junction bases numbered 12, after V lost 6 bases and J lost 5 bases. The CDR3 contains 14 residues. CDR3 sequence reads: CSVEPTGNQYGYTF. For the CDR3, the DNA is TGCAGCGTGGAGCCGACAGGGAACCAATATGGCTACACCTTC.

This clonotype was seen more than once but under ten times. This chain joins TRBV29-1 and TRBJ2-7; unclear D gene. The end of the DNA is better explained by TRBJ2-5, so the J call may be wrong. CDR1 SQVTM and CDR2 ANQGSEA come from the germline V gene. CDR3 length: 10 residues. The CDR3 is CSAARQTQYF. The DNA of the CDR3 is TGCAGCGCCGCTCGACAGACCCAGTACTTC.

This chain uses TRBV5-1 with TRBJ2-7, with D unclear. CDR3 size: 16 residues. Trimming stripped 0 bases from V and 3 bases from J, with 16 bases between. From germline, CDR1 is SGHRS and CDR2 YFSETQ. The CDR3 is CASSLAAGPRNYEQYF. The CDR3 nucleotides read TGCGCCAGCAGCTTGGCCGCCGGCCCGAGAAACTACGAGCAGTACTTC.

The chain combines TRBV24-1 with TRBJ2-7, with 10 bases that match TRBD1. V was pared by 5 bases and J by 3 bases, with 9 bases of the junction left unmatched. From germline, CDR1 is KGHDR and CDR2 SFDVKD. The CDR3 has 16 amino acids. The CDR3 here is CATSGVSDRGHYEQYF. DNA of the CDR3: TGTGCCACCAGTGGTGTGAGCGACAGGGGGCACTACGAGCAGTACTTC.

J is TRBJ2-1 and V is TRBV19; D not certain. Germline values: CDR1 LNHDA, CDR2 SQIVND (reference sequence). CDR3 size: 15 residues. V was shortened by 0 bases and J by 3 bases, with 9 bases between the two germline ends. CDR3 loop: CASSIEGSGYNEQFF. The CDR3 bases are TGTGCCAGTAGTATAGAGGGCAGTGGCTACAATGAGCAGTTCTTC.

This chain uses TRBV20-1 with TRBJ2-3; TRBD2 agrees at 10 bases. V lost 2 bases to trimming and J lost 4 bases; unmatched junction nucleotides: 18. The CDR3 has 19 amino acids. Germline CDR1 and CDR2: DFQATT and SNEGSKA (reference sequence). DNA of the CDR3: TGCAGTGCTAGATCCGCCCCTAGCGGGAGACGGGAAAGGGCAGATACGCAGTATTTT. Translation gives CSARSAPSGRRERADTQYF.

This clonotype was seen more than once but under ten times. The chain couples TRBV20-1 to TRBJ2-7, with a tentative D call TRBD2 (6 bases). Between the trimmed V and J ends, which lost 6 bases and 5 bases, there was a span of 11 bases. The germline V gene has CDR1 DFQATT and CDR2 SNEGSKA (reference sequence). CDR3 size: 11 residues. The CDR3 region has the DNA TGCAGTGCCCTCCGGACTAACGAGCAGTACTTC. It yields the protein CSALRTNEQYF.

The rearrangement uses TRBV5-6 and TRBJ1-2; 10 bases map to TRBD1. This CDR3 region has 17 residues. V shed 5 bases and J 4 bases; nucleotides not matched to a gene: 14. Germline values: CDR1 SGHDT, CDR2 YYEEEE. CDR3: CASRPTGQGPIGYGYTF. DNA for the CDR3: TGTGCCAGCAGACCGACGGGACAGGGGCCCATTGGCTATGGCTACACCTTC. The whole variable domain, remainder taken from reference TRBV5-6 and TRBJ1-2, is DAGVTQSPTHLIKTRGQQVTLRCSPKSGHDTVSWYQQALGQGPQFIFQYYEEEERQRGNFPDRFSGHQFPNYSSELNVNALLLGDSALYLCASRPTGQGPIGYGYTFGSGTRLTVV.

The rearrangement joins TRBV18 to TRBJ1-2, with D perhaps TRBD1 (6 bases). Germline V CDR1 and CDR2: KGHSH, LQKENI. This CDR3 is 14 amino acids long. Trimming stripped 3 bases from V and 6 bases from J, with 14 bases between. The DNA for the CDR3 is TGTGCCAGCTCACCGAGAAGGGGGATCGATGGCTACACCTTC. Protein: CASSPRRGIDGYTF.

The chain links TRBV3-1 to TRBJ1-5; D perhaps matches TRBD1 (5 bases). Germline CDR1 LGHDT, CDR2 YNNKEL (reference sequence). Trimming took off 4 bases at V and 6 bases at J, with 16 bases between the two ends. CDR3 length: 15 residues. The DNA for the CDR3 is TGTGCCAGCAGCCTTTCTGGCGCAAGGGGTCAGCCCCAGCATTTT. This sequence encodes CASSLSGARGQPQHF.

V and J are TRBV7-3 and TRBJ2-1, with a tentative D call TRBD2 (5 bases). The V end was cut by 2 bases, the J end by 8 bases, with 10 bases between. The CDR3 is 13 residues long. The germline gives CDR1 SGHTA, CDR2 FQGTGA. In DNA, the CDR3 is TGTGCCAGCAGCTTAGTATGGGGAGATGAGCAGTTCTTC. It yields the protein CASSLVWGDEQFF.

This clonotype came up a few times. The V call is TRBV28, the J call TRBJ2-7; D may be TRBD1 (5 bases). Germline V CDR1 and CDR2: MDHEN, SYDVKM. V lost 6 bases and J lost 3, with 15 bases in between. The CDR3 spans 14 residues. The CDR3 coding sequence is TGTGCCAGCAGATCCGTGGGGCCAAACTACGAGCAGTACTTC. Encoded protein: CASRSVGPNYEQYF.